Included here is one T cell receptor (beta chain) sequence, with context. Generated by immunoSEQ multiplex PCR, the TCRdb table keeps only in-frame clones and is missing some. The sample has roughly 95,000 clones; roughly 92% are singletons. This entry comes from a study of control samples from healthy donors and cancer patients. This CDR3 is 14 amino acids long. Germline CDR1 LGHDT, CDR2 YNNKEL (reference sequence). The V gene end was trimmed by 4 bases and the J gene end by 6 bases; junction bases not matched to a gene: 4. The specimen sequenced was blood. The chain recombines TRBV3-1 (or the pseudogene TRBV3-2) with TRBJ1-1; TRBD1 matches 11 bases. The TCR comes from a human donor in good health. The donor label of this sample is uncertain. The CDR3 region is CASSPRDRGSEAFF. CDR3 coding DNA: TGTGCCAGCAGCCCCCGGGACAGGGGGTCTGAAGCTTTCTTT.